These 19 T cell receptor beta chains share one sample of origin, sequenced in a study of T cell repertoires in cytomegalovirus infection (dated by TCRdb to about 2019). The instrument given in TCRdb is Illumina HiSeq 1500. Through fastp at Q25 and MiXCR, TCRdb rebuilt clones from the public reads, retaining in-frame beta chains. Under each unique CDR3 protein, matching rows form one entry showing the most common genes and DNA. Here the sample has approximately 630,000 distinct CDR3 sequences; more than 20% occur a single time. The ten top clones hold 6.5% to 10% of the sample. The sequencing sample was made of CD8+ T cells from PBMCs. The receptors here all came from a human donor in good health (CMV status not recorded). Some clones in this sample may be carry-over from other donors' samples.

The gene calls are TRBV7-2 and TRBJ2-7; D call uncertain. V lost 4 bases and J 5 bases, leaving 12 bases between the germline ends. The CDR3 sequence is 13 residues long. Germline-derived CDR1 and CDR2 are SGHTA and FQGNSA. CDR3 in DNA: TGTGCCAGCAGCTCGCCCTTCTCGAACGAGCAGTACGTC. This translates into CASSSPFSNEQYV.

A few counts support this clonotype. The CDR3 DNA sequence: TGTGCCAGCAGTTATGGGACCTTGTCGGGCAATCAGCCCCAGCATTTT. Translated: CASSYGTLSGNQPQHF. The rearrangement links TRBV6-2 or TRBV6-3 to TRBJ1-5; D perhaps matches TRBD1 (5 bases). This CDR3 has 16 residues. The germline V gene has CDR1 MNHEY and CDR2 SVGEGT. Trimming stripped 3 bases from V and 2 bases from J, with 14 bases between.

The table lists this clonotype with many counts. The chain is built from TRBV12-3 or TRBV12-4 and TRBJ1-1; D might be TRBD1 (6 bases). Trimming cost V 5 bases and J 1 base, with 11 bases left between them. CDR3 size: 14 residues. The CDR3 reads CASSPGTSNTEAFF. CDR3 DNA: TGTGCCAGCAGTCCTGGGACATCGAACACTGAAGCTTTCTTT.

J is TRBJ2-3 and V is TRBV20-1, with D uncertain. The CDR3 extends over 13 amino acids. Germline V gives CDR1 DFQATT, CDR2 SNEGSKA (reference sequence). CDR3 sequence reads: CRALGFDADTQYF. CDR3 DNA: TGCAGAGCTCTAGGGTTTGACGCAGATACGCAGTATTTT.

Ten or more counts support this clonotype. The chain is built from TRBV28 and TRBJ2-3, with 9 nucleotides matching TRBD1. This CDR3 comprises 15 residues. CDR1 and CDR2 from the germline V gene are MDHEN and SYDVKM. V shed 7 bases and J 6 bases; nucleotides not matched to a gene: 11. The CDR3 here is CASNGGTGRSDTQYF. CDR3 in DNA: TGTGCCAGCAACGGGGGGACAGGGCGTTCTGATACGCAGTATTTT.

The V call is TRBV5-1, the J call TRBJ2-7; TRBD1 might be the D (6 bases). V was clipped by 0 bases and J by 3 bases, with 19 bases between them. There are 17 residues in the CDR3. CDR1 and CDR2 (germline): SGHRS, YFSETQ. CDR3 nucleotide sequence: TGCGCCAGCAGCTTGGCCTATCAAGGACAGCAGTTCTACGAGCAGTACTTC. It specifies CASSLAYQGQQFYEQYF.

The chain has TRBV29-1 and TRBJ1-1, with D possibly TRBD1 on 5 matching bases. This CDR3 comprises 13 residues. Germline V CDR1 and CDR2: SQVTM, ANQGSEA. V lost 7 bases to trimming and J lost 1 base, with 13 bases between them. CDR3 sequence (DNA): TGCAGCGCTAGACAGAGTGGGAACACTGAAGCTTTCTTT. It is translated as CSARQSGNTEAFF.

This rearrangement joins TRBV2 to TRBJ2-4, with no clear D. Germline CDR1 and CDR2: SNHLY and FYNNEI. The CDR3 consists of 14 residues. Trimming removed 4 bases at V and 3 bases at J, with 10 bases between. The CDR3 here is CASSVFGNKNIQYF. In nucleotides, the CDR3 is TGTGCCAGCAGTGTCTTCGGTAACAAAAACATTCAGTACTTC.

V gene TRBV2 combines with J gene TRBJ1-1; D remains ambiguous. The V gene lost 8 bases and the J gene lost 0 bases, with 13 bases spanning the gap. In germline, CDR1 is SNHLY, CDR2 FYNNEI. The CDR3 runs 14 residues. This CDR3 is CASPRESMNTEAFF. CDR3 DNA: TGTGCCAGCCCCCGGGAGAGTATGAACACTGAAGCTTTCTTT. Supplemented by reference TRBV2 and TRBJ1-1, the full variable domain reads EPEVTQTPSHQVTQMGQEVILRCVPISNHLYFYWYRQILGQKVEFLVSFYNNEISEKSEIFDDQFSVERPDGSNFTLKIRSTKLEDSAMYFCASPRESMNTEAFFGQGTRLTVV.

Of note for this clonotype: The junction differs from germline at one of its ends, possibly a read error. In nucleotides, the CDR3 is TGTGCCAGCAGTTTGGGGGCAACGTTCCTCTTT. It codes for CASSLGATFLF. The V gene is TRBV12-3 or TRBV12-4, the J gene TRBJ1-1; TRBD1 might be the D (6 bases). CDR3 length equals 11 residues.

J is TRBJ2-1 and V is TRBV19; 12 bases line up with TRBD2. The CDR3 totals 16 residues. Germline loops: CDR1 LNHDA, CDR2 SQIVND (reference sequence). J lost 1 base, V lost 5 bases, and 3 bases had no gene match. CDR3 amino acids: CASSALAGGSYNEQFF. The CDR3 nucleotides read TGTGCCAGTAGTGCACTAGCGGGGGGTTCCTACAATGAGCAGTTCTTC.

In this sample, this clonotype turned up many times. V is TRBV11-1 and J is TRBJ2-1; the D is unclear. Germline CDR1 and CDR2: SGHAT and FQDESV (reference sequence). The CDR3 is 16 residues long. Trimming removed 2 bases at V and 2 bases at J, with 13 bases between. CDR3 DNA sequence: TGTGCCAGCAGCTTACGCCTCACCGGGCCCTACAATGAGCAGTTCTTC. Its translation is CASSLRLTGPYNEQFF.

The chain recombines TRBV5-1 with TRBJ2-4; D is undetermined. The germline V gene has CDR1 SGHRS and CDR2 YFSETQ. The CDR3 consists of 16 residues. V was pared by 3 bases and J by 2 bases, with 15 bases between. The CDR3 DNA reads TGCGCCAGCAGCTGGGGTGAGGATGGGCCCAAAAACATTCAGTACTTC. Residues: CASSWGEDGPKNIQYF.

This sequence joins TRBV25-1 and TRBJ1-4; D call uncertain. V dropped 0 bases and J dropped 8 bases, with 19 bases sitting between them. The CDR3 totals 17 residues. Looked up from germline, CDR1 is MGHDK and CDR2 is SYGVNS. The CDR3 sequence: CASSEYPTMDLFEKLFF. In DNA, the CDR3 is TGTGCCAGCAGTGAATACCCTACCATGGACTTATTCGAAAAACTGTTTTTT.

The chain is built from TRBV20-1 and TRBJ1-2; D unresolved. From germline, CDR1 is DFQATT and CDR2 SNEGSKA (reference sequence). V dropped 6 bases and J dropped 4 bases, with 12 bases sitting between them. The length of the CDR3 is 12 residues. The CDR3 region has the DNA TGCAGTGCCGAGGAGCCTAGCTATGGCTACACCTTC. Amino acid sequence: CSAEEPSYGYTF.

The chain combines TRBV7-9 with TRBJ2-7; tentative D call: TRBD2 (7 bases). V was trimmed by 4 bases and J by 5 bases, leaving 18 bases between them. Germline V gene data show CDR1 as SEHNR and CDR2 as FQNEAQ (reference sequence). The CDR3 sequence is 15 residues long. CDR3 amino acids: CASSWGGATPHEQYF. DNA for the CDR3: TGTGCCAGCAGCTGGGGGGGGGCGACCCCCCACGAGCAGTACTTC.

The chain is built from TRBV3-1 and TRBJ2-1; TRBD2 matches at 7 bases. Trimming took 0 bases from V and 0 from J; bases not matched to a gene: 5. Germline values: CDR1 LGHDT, CDR2 YNNKEL (reference sequence). The CDR3 loop spans 17 amino acids. CDR3 nucleotide sequence: TGTGCCAGCAGCCAAGATCCAGCGGGGTTCTCCTACAATGAGCAGTTCTTC. Translation gives CASSQDPAGFSYNEQFF.

V and J are TRBV12-5 and TRBJ2-1, with D unclear. V was trimmed by 6 bases and J by 9 bases, leaving 15 bases between them. CDR3 length: 13 amino acids. Germline loops: CDR1 LGHNT, CDR2 FRNRAP. CDR3 DNA: TGTGCTAGTGGCTTTACACTTGGAAGTGAGCAGTTCTTC. Its translation: CASGFTLGSEQFF.

The chain has TRBV27 and TRBJ2-1; D unresolved. The CDR3 has 13 amino acids. Germline CDR1 is MNHEY and CDR2 is SMNVEV (reference sequence). The V end was cut by 3 bases, the J end by 7 bases, with 10 bases between. The DNA for the CDR3 is TGTGCCAGCAGTTTTGGCAGCTTGAATGAGCAGTTCTTC. Translating it yields CASSFGSLNEQFF.